The entry below gives a single TCR beta chain sequence along with its context. This clonotype is described as large (0.1 to 1%). This receptor's antigen is unknown. No base qualities exist here, and no much larger clone lies one base off it. Since it is a stray read in a library aimed at alpha chains, this beta chain has a size that is not meaningful. This entry is derived from a study of spatial heterogeneity in lung cancer (dated by TCRdb to about 2019). Regarding the complete study: Beta-chain transcripts were consistently detected in greater numbers than alpha-chain transcripts, which likely reflects a higher abundance of beta-chain transcripts. In the raw uncorrected reads, each unique combination of TCR and UMI appeared more than ten times on average. In non-small cell lung cancer, the study made a quantitative comparison of TCR alpha and beta repertoires among multiple tumor regions, matched nontumor lung and blood. Nonsynonymous mutation counts, determined by whole-exome sequencing of tumor tissue, were related to features of the TCR repertoire. Both alpha and beta chains were TCR-sequenced in samples taken at surgery, namely 220 tumor regions, roughly 64 matched nontumor lung samples and some 53 PBMC samples.

In the paper's terms, the time point label means: sample taken at primary tumor resection. Without any cell sorting, TCR sequencing was performed on whole RNA extracted either from tumor and nontumor lung tissue or from cryopreserved PBMC samples. Samples were obtained from approximately 77 patients with early-stage, untreated non-small cell lung cancer from the lung TRACERx cohort. Patients were selected for TCR sequencing only if sufficient RNA was available from at least two tumor regions. Before being selected, tumor and adjacent nontumor lung specimens were reviewed by a lung pathologist. Spanning cysteine to phenylalanine, the CDR3 consists of 15 amino acids. Only CDR3 DNA remains: 45 bases, in frame from the first base. Per the germline V gene, MDHEN is the CDR1 and SYDVKM is the CDR2. V sheds 9 bases and J sheds 1 base, leaving 19 bases between their ends. General findings and caveats noted by the study authors: Additional single-cell paired TCR alpha and beta sequencing was considered necessary to confirm, at a functional level, the hypothesis that regional TCRs recognize regional mutations.

Libraries were made using 5' RACE. These reads were obtained on a NextSeq 500. In the TCR library protocol, a unique molecular identifier was attached to each TCR cDNA molecule so that PCR and sequencing errors could be corrected. From the authors' description of their analysis: TCR identification, UMI-based error correction and CDR3 extraction were performed with Decombinator tools. Expanded TCRs were defined as those above a frequency of 2 per 1,000, corresponding to the top 1% of the tumor frequency distribution. Rényi diversity was computed with the R vegan package after subsampling each repertoire 100 times to 5,000 TCRs. CDR3 similarity networks were built from amino acid triplet string-kernel similarity, connecting CDR3s with pairwise similarity above 0.82. Using fastp at Q25 and MiXCR, TCRdb reprocessed the public reads and kept productive beta chains. Each CDR3 protein appears once, grouped with its most common genes and DNA. The V and J calls come from TCRdb's annotation, not from the publication. Present in this sample are more than 9,000 distinct CDR3 sequences, about 6% of which were seen just once. 10% to 13% of the sample is taken by the ten largest.

The sequence joins TRBV28 to TRBJ2-7, with a weak D call of TRBD1 (5 bases match). The receptor was derived from a male donor with early-stage non-small cell lung cancer. The starting material was normal lung tissue next to the tumor, obtained at surgery. The CDR3 region: CASGATSTGSYEQYF. Here is the DNA: TGTGCCAGTGGGGCGACAAGTACCGGTTCCTACGAGCAGTACTTC.